This T cell receptor beta chain was retrieved from a study of T cells after yellow fever vaccination. TCRdb independently ran MiXCR on the 5' RACE reads; one entry per CDR3 protein. The profile shows 300,000 to 400,000 distinct CDR3 sequences, less than 9.5% of them singletons. The CDR3 extends over 16 amino acids. Trimming pared 1 base from V and 0 bases from J, leaving 7 bases between. From germline, CDR1 is LGHNA and CDR2 YNFKEQ. This clonotype was detected a few times. This chain connects TRBV4-2 to TRBJ1-6; weak D call: TRBD1 (6 bases). The receptor was isolated from a man aged 18-30 years who received the YFV17D yellow fever vaccine. The specimen comprised PBMCs, sampled around 45 days after the first yellow fever vaccination. CDR3 region: CASSQADSSYNSPLHF. The CDR3 nucleotides read TGTGCCAGCAGCCAAGCGGACAGCTCCTATAATTCACCCCTCCACTTT.